These 22 T cell receptor beta chains were all obtained from the same sample, sequenced in a study of monozygotic twins with inflammatory bowel disease. TCRdb re-called the 5' RACE reads, yielding one record per CDR3 amino acid sequence without DNA. This sample lists more than 300,000 distinct CDR3 sequences; its ten largest clones have 2% to 3%. Source material: blood. The receptors here all came from a human donor with ulcerative colitis or Crohn's disease, or a healthy co-twin of an affected twin (not recorded which).

The chain combines TRBV2 with TRBJ2-2. The CDR3 is made up of 12 amino acids. Germline-derived CDR1 and CDR2 are SNHLY and FYNNEI. The CDR3 sequence is CASITNPGELFF.

V gene TRBV3-1 combines with J gene TRBJ2-5. Germline-derived CDR1 and CDR2 are LGHDT and YNNKEL (reference sequence). This CDR3 is built from 13 residues. CDR3: CASSQGGLETQYF.

The chain has TRBV18 and TRBJ2-4. Germline V gives CDR1 KGHSH, CDR2 LQKENI. The CDR3 consists of 14 residues. CDR3 sequence reads: CASSQRGGKNIQYF.

CDR3 residues: CATSDPDSGGTDTQYF. V is TRBV24-1 and J is TRBJ2-3; absent DNA, TCRdb's TRBD1 call cannot be checked. The germline CDR1 and CDR2 sequences are KGHDR and SFDVKD. This CDR3 contains 16 residues.

The chain employs TRBV7-9 and TRBJ2-7. This CDR3 has 17 amino acids. Germline V gives CDR1 SEHNR, CDR2 FQNEAQ (reference sequence). CDR3: CASSSLMSFTRSYEQYF.

This sequence joins TRBV7-9 and TRBJ2-1; the TCRdb call, TRBD1, lacks DNA for checking. Germline values: CDR1 SEHNR, CDR2 FQNEAQ (reference sequence). The CDR3 is made up of 16 amino acids. The CDR3 region is CASTLSTGQGMVGQFF.

The J gene is TRBJ1-2, the V gene TRBV29-1; TCRdb selects TRBD1, and the lack of DNA leaves this call unchecked. Per the germline V gene, CDR1 is SQVTM and CDR2 is ANQGSEA. The CDR3 length is 13 residues. The CDR3 sequence: CSVETGSRGGYTF.

J is TRBJ2-1 and V is TRBV7-2. The germline V gene has CDR1 SGHTA and CDR2 FQGNSA. The CDR3 is 13 residues long. CDR3 region: CVSSTMDGNEQFF.

The rearrangement uses TRBV12-3 or TRBV12-4 and TRBJ1-2; TCRdb's D call, TRBD1, is unchecked because there is no DNA. The CDR3 sequence is 13 residues long. This CDR3 is CASSFRGYYGYTF.

This chain uses TRBV19 with TRBJ1-2. The CDR3 has 12 amino acids. Looked up from germline, CDR1 is LNHDA and CDR2 is SQIVND (reference sequence). CDR3 region: CASSRQDYGYTF. Full variable domain (missing parts from reference TRBV19 and TRBJ1-2): DGGITQSPKYLFRKEGQNVTLSCEQNLNHDAMYWYRQDPGQGLRLIYYSQIVNDFQKGDIAEGYSVSREKKESFPLTVTSAQKNPTAFYLCASSRQDYGYTFGSGTRLTVV.

J is TRBJ1-5 and V is TRBV20-1; TCRdb picks TRBD1, but there is no DNA to check that call. The CDR3 totals 15 residues. The germline CDR1 and CDR2 sequences are DFQATT and SNEGSKA (reference sequence). This chain's CDR3 is CSARGMTESNQPQHF.

The chain joins TRBV5-6 to TRBJ1-5; the D call of TRBD1 rests on TCRdb alone, since no DNA is present to check it. This CDR3 is built from 13 residues. The germline V gene encodes CDR1 SGHDT and CDR2 YYEEEE. The CDR3: CASSVGPRGPQHF. The full variable domain, its missing parts supplied by reference TRBV5-6 and TRBJ1-5, is DAGVTQSPTHLIKTRGQQVTLRCSPKSGHDTVSWYQQALGQGPQFIFQYYEEEERQRGNFPDRFSGHQFPNYSSELNVNALLLGDSALYLCASSVGPRGPQHFGDGTRLSIL.

The chain recombines TRBV4-3 with TRBJ2-4; TCRdb selects TRBD1, and the lack of DNA leaves this call unchecked. Germline-derived CDR1 and CDR2 are LGHNA and YSLEER. CDR3 length: 20 amino acids. The CDR3 loop is CASSQEGWGSSLLAKNIQYF.

The rearrangement links TRBV7-2 to TRBJ1-1; there is no DNA to check the TCRdb D call of TRBD1. Germline V gene data show CDR1 as SGHTA and CDR2 as FQGNSA. CDR3 size: 15 residues. The CDR3 protein is CASSLQGVVYTEAFF. The full variable domain, with the rest looked up from reference TRBV7-2 and TRBJ1-1, is GAGVSQSPSNKVTEKGKDVELRCDPISGHTALYWYRQSLGQGLEFLIYFQGNSAPDKSGLPSDRFSAERTGGSVSTLTIQRTQQEDSAVYLCASSLQGVVYTEAFFGQGTRLTVV.

The chain combines TRBV7-9 with TRBJ1-5; the TRBD1 assignment by TCRdb is unverifiable without DNA. This CDR3 region has 14 residues. Germline V gene sequence: CDR1 SEHNR, CDR2 FQNEAQ (reference sequence). CDR3 loop: CASSPPGGHQPQHF.

The chain's CDR3 is CASSPPLGQGGAEAFF. This chain joins TRBV7-8 and TRBJ1-1; no DNA is available, so the TRBD1 call from TCRdb remains unchecked. CDR3 length equals 16 residues. Germline V lookup: CDR1 SGHVS, CDR2 FQNEAQ.

V gene TRBV6-4 combines with J gene TRBJ2-1; TCRdb designates TRBD1, a call that cannot be tested without DNA. CDR3 size: 14 residues. Germline CDR1 reads MRHNA; CDR2 reads SNTAGT. The CDR3 loop reads CASSPGPFYNEQFF.

The chain is built from TRBV5-1 and TRBJ1-4; TCRdb picks TRBD1, but there is no DNA to check that call. This CDR3 has 15 residues. The germline CDR1 and CDR2 sequences are SGHRS and YFSETQ. This chain's CDR3 is CASSPSGTHNEKLFF.

The CDR3 reads CASSLGTQGPYEQYF. The chain employs TRBV12-3 or TRBV12-4 and TRBJ2-7; there is no DNA to check the TCRdb D call of TRBD1. The CDR3 sequence is 15 residues long.

This sequence joins TRBV4-3 and TRBJ2-3. The CDR3 length is 16 residues. The germline V gene encodes CDR1 LGHNA and CDR2 YSLEER. CDR3 residues: CASSQDPYKTSDTQYF.

The chain has TRBV18 and TRBJ2-6; absent DNA, TCRdb's TRBD1 call cannot be checked. CDR1 and CDR2 (germline): KGHSH, LQKENI. The CDR3 consists of 17 residues. The CDR3 spells CASSPRAGLSGANVLTF. The full variable domain, its missing parts supplied by reference TRBV18 and TRBJ2-6, is NAGVMQNPRHLVRRRGQEARLRCSPMKGHSHVYWYRQLPEEGLKFMVYLQKENIIDESGMPKERFSAEFPKEGPSILRIQQVVRGDSAAYFCASSPRAGLSGANVLTFGAGSRLTVL.

The chain couples TRBV7-9 to TRBJ2-1. The CDR3 is made up of 13 amino acids. Germline V gene data show CDR1 as SEHNR and CDR2 as FQNEAQ (reference sequence). CDR3 sequence: CASSLGGWDEQFF.